What follows are 27 T cell receptor beta chains derived from one specimen sequenced in a study. TCRdb called the 5' RACE reads again in MiXCR, with one record for every CDR3 protein. This table has 62,000 or so distinct CDR3 sequences, 22% appearing once. Input material: memory CD4+ T cells sorted from a lymph node. The subset is: memory CD4+ T cells, CD4+CD45RO+CD25-. The receptors come from a female donor with breast cancer.

This clonotype was counted between two and nine times. The rearrangement links TRBV6-5 to TRBJ2-2; D is perhaps TRBD2 (5 bases). V shed 5 bases and J shed 5 bases, with 12 bases lying between them. CDR1 is MNHEY and CDR2 is SVGAGI in the germline V gene. This CDR3 region has 14 residues. The chain's CDR3 is CASSRRPGTGELFF. The DNA of the CDR3 is TGTGCCAGCAGTCGCCGGCCGGGGACCGGGGAGCTGTTTTTT.

The chain combines TRBV7-2 with TRBJ1-2; the match to TRBD1 covers 9 bases. The CDR3 runs 15 residues. The V gene's germline CDR1 is SGHTA and CDR2 FQGNSA. The V gene end was trimmed by 2 bases and the J gene end by 2 bases; junction bases not matched to a gene: 3. CDR3 DNA sequence: TGTGCCAGCAGCTTAAACAGGGGGCAAAACTATGGCTACACCTTC. Encoded protein: CASSLNRGQNYGYTF.

V and J are TRBV12-3 or TRBV12-4 and TRBJ1-5, with D possibly TRBD1 on 6 matching bases. Trimming took off 2 bases at V and 7 bases at J, with 12 bases between the two ends. CDR3 length equals 14 residues. The CDR3 spells CASSLMGGGQPQHF. The CDR3 region has the DNA TGTGCCAGCAGTTTAATGGGGGGCGGACAGCCCCAGCATTTT.

V is TRBV12-3 or TRBV12-4 and J is TRBJ2-4; D gene ambiguous. Trimming stripped 5 bases from V and 6 bases from J, with 5 bases between. The CDR3 contains 11 residues. CDR3 DNA sequence: TGTGCCAGCAGTCAGACAAACATTCAGTACTTC. It encodes CASSQTNIQYF.

This clonotype was observed many times. V and J are TRBV5-1 and TRBJ2-6; D is uncertain. CDR3 size: 15 residues. V lost 0 bases to trimming and J lost 2 bases, with 6 bases between them. Per the germline V gene, CDR1 is SGHRS and CDR2 is YFSETQ. In DNA form, the CDR3 reads TGCGCCAGCAGCTTGGATAACCCTGGGGCCAACGTCCTGACTTTC. Residues: CASSLDNPGANVLTF.

This clonotype was seen a handful of times. This chain links TRBV20-1 with TRBJ2-4; tentative D call: TRBD1 (5 bases). With 3 bases removed from V and 0 bases from J, the gap between germline ends came to 12 bases. The CDR3 is made up of 15 amino acids. Germline V gene data show CDR1 as DFQATT and CDR2 as SNEGSKA (reference sequence). CDR3 DNA sequence: TGCAGTGCTAGGAAACAGGCAGGAGCCAAAAACATTCAGTACTTC. This codes for CSARKQAGAKNIQYF.

The rearrangement links TRBV20-1 to TRBJ2-3; the D gene is possibly TRBD2 (6 bases). The CDR3 sequence is 17 residues long. In germline, CDR1 is DFQATT, CDR2 SNEGSKA (reference sequence). The V end was cut by 1 base, the J end by 2 bases, with 19 bases between. The CDR3 loop is CSARGFSGGKTTDTQYF. The CDR3 region has the DNA TGCAGTGCTAGAGGCTTTTCTGGGGGGAAGACCACAGATACGCAGTATTTT.

J is TRBJ2-7 and V is TRBV10-3, with 8 positions matching TRBD1. Germline CDR1 reads ENHRY; CDR2 reads SYGVKD. CDR3 length: 11 residues. J lost 6 bases, V lost 8 bases, and 3 bases had no gene match. The CDR3 here is CAIGQGLEQYF. Written as DNA, the CDR3 is TGTGCCATCGGACAGGGACTCGAGCAGTACTTC.

This clonotype was observed many times. The chain employs TRBV29-1 and TRBJ2-3; TRBD2 matches at 9 bases. V shed 4 bases, J shed 2 bases, and the junction held 7 bases outside the gene matches. Germline lookup yields CDR1 SQVTM and CDR2 ANQGSEA. The length of the CDR3 is 15 residues. CDR3 nucleotide sequence: TGCAGCGTTGTTCCGACTAGCGGAAACACAGATACGCAGTATTTT. Encoded protein: CSVVPTSGNTDTQYF.

This clonotype was detected a few times. No conserved phenylalanine or tryptophan is present at the end of the CDR3, so a read error is the likely explanation. This chain joins TRBV4-1 and TRBJ1-5; D is possibly TRBD1 (5 bases). The germline gives CDR1 MGHRA, CDR2 YSYEKL. The CDR3 covers 16 residues. V was shortened by 4 bases and J by 5 bases, with 18 bases between the two germline ends. The chain's CDR3 is CASSRGSAGLDQPQHL. The CDR3 DNA sequence: TGCGCCAGCAGCCGTGGCTCCGCGGGGCTGGATCAGCCCCAGCATTTA.

V and J are TRBV4-1 and TRBJ1-3; D is unresolved. The V and J ends lost 0 bases and 0 bases respectively, with 12 bases between them. CDR1 MGHRA and CDR2 YSYEKL come from the germline V gene. The CDR3 covers 17 residues. CDR3 loop: CASSQDRLVFSGNTIYF. In DNA, the CDR3 is TGCGCCAGCAGCCAAGATCGTCTGGTCTTCTCTGGAAACACCATATATTTT.

At least ten counts were recorded for this clonotype. The chain is built from TRBV7-8 and TRBJ2-6; TRBD1 aligns across 8 bases. The CDR3 sequence is 17 residues long. V shed 3 bases and J 0 bases; nucleotides not matched to a gene: 4. Per the germline V gene, CDR1 is SGHVS and CDR2 is FQNEAQ. CDR3: CASSLGTGYSGANVLTF. The CDR3 region has the DNA TGTGCCAGCAGCTTGGGGACAGGCTACTCTGGGGCCAACGTCCTGACTTTC.

In this sample, this clonotype turned up a few times. The V call is TRBV20-1, the J call TRBJ2-1, with 10 bases aligning to TRBD2. V was pared by 7 bases and J by 5 bases, with 11 bases of the junction left unmatched. CDR1 and CDR2 (germline): DFQATT, SNEGSKA (reference sequence). CDR3 length: 15 residues. DNA for the CDR3: TGCAGTGTCAACGCGCTAGCGGGGGTACACAATGAGCAGTTCTTC. It codes for CSVNALAGVHNEQFF.

The chain recombines TRBV5-4 with TRBJ2-5, with 9 bases lining up with TRBD2. CDR3 length equals 16 residues. V lost 4 bases and J lost 3; bases outside the gene matches: 10. From germline, CDR1 is SGHNT and CDR2 YYREEE (reference sequence). CDR3 nucleotides: TGTGCCAGCAGCCGCGACCCCCTAGCGGGAAAAGAGACCCAGTACTTC. Translated: CASSRDPLAGKETQYF.

This clonotype turned up a few times. The chain is built from TRBV9 and TRBJ1-1, with D unclear. Germline V gives CDR1 SGDLS, CDR2 YYNGEE. Trimming left V 0 bases short and J 2 bases short, with 8 bases between. This CDR3 region has 14 residues. The CDR3: CASSVDRANTEAFF. In DNA, the CDR3 is TGTGCCAGCAGCGTAGATCGGGCTAACACTGAAGCTTTCTTT.

The chain links TRBV28 to TRBJ2-7; TRBD1 is a possible D gene (6 bases). The length of the CDR3 is 13 residues. V lost 3 bases and J lost 4, with 10 bases in between. Germline V gene sequence: CDR1 MDHEN, CDR2 SYDVKM. CDR3 nucleotides: TGTGCCAGCAGTTTGGCCAGGGGTTACGAGCAGTACTTC. This gives the protein CASSLARGYEQYF.

This clonotype was seen more than once but under ten times. The chain uses TRBV6-6 and TRBJ1-2; 9 bases map to TRBD1. The CDR3 totals 13 residues. V shed 6 bases and J 8 bases; nucleotides not matched to a gene: 7. Germline V lookup: CDR1 MNHNY, CDR2 SVGAGI (reference sequence). The CDR3 sequence: CASSPGTGFGYTF. The CDR3 region has the DNA TGTGCCAGCAGCCCCGGGACAGGGTTCGGCTACACCTTC.

In this sample, this clonotype turned up many times. This chain joins TRBV20-1 and TRBJ2-7, with D unresolved. The length of the CDR3 is 11 residues. Trimming took off 6 bases at V and 3 bases at J, with 9 bases between the two ends. CDR1 DFQATT and CDR2 SNEGSKA come from the germline V gene (reference sequence). The CDR3 DNA is TGCAGTGCCGTGGCCAGCTACGAGCAGTACTTC. It yields the protein CSAVASYEQYF.

This clonotype has more than one count but fewer than ten. The V gene is TRBV12-3 or TRBV12-4, the J gene TRBJ2-7; 9 positions agree with TRBD2. The CDR3 extends over 14 amino acids. The V segment lost 4 bases and the J segment 4 bases; nucleotides outside the gene matches: 5. CDR3 sequence: CASSSTAGGYEQYF. The CDR3 region has the DNA TGTGCCAGCAGTTCTACAGCGGGGGGATACGAGCAGTACTTC.

This sequence joins TRBV12-3 or TRBV12-4 and TRBJ1-2; D is unresolved. V was pared by 6 bases and J by 7 bases, with 15 bases between. The CDR3 length is 13 residues. The CDR3 loop is CASSSAPFGGYTF. The CDR3 DNA follows: TGTGCCAGCAGCTCGGCCCCATTCGGTGGCTACACCTTC.

V usage is TRBV7-2 and J usage is TRBJ2-7, with a weak D call TRBD2 (6 bases). V was pared by 1 base and J by 4 bases, with 14 bases between. Germline-derived CDR1 and CDR2 are SGHTA and FQGNSA. This CDR3 comprises 15 residues. CDR3 DNA: TGTGCCAGCAGCTTAGTCGGATCGGGAGAATACGAGCAGTACTTC. Translated: CASSLVGSGEYEQYF.

In its sample, this clonotype was seen a few times. A much larger clonotype is one base distant, so this may be a read error. The V and J genes are TRBV9 and TRBJ2-3, with D perhaps matching TRBD2 (6 bases). CDR1 SGDLS and CDR2 YYNGEE come from the germline V gene. The V gene lost 4 bases and the J gene lost 2 bases, with 20 bases spanning the gap. The CDR3 consists of 17 residues. The CDR3 here is CASSPHPGGEDTDTQYF. The CDR3, as DNA: TGTGCCAGCAGCCCCCACCCGGGTGGGGAGGACACAGATACGCAGTATTTT.

The table lists this clonotype with a few counts. The chain couples TRBV7-9 to TRBJ1-1, with D unclear. Trimming left V 1 base short and J 1 base short, with 13 bases between. The CDR3 extends over 16 amino acids. Germline assignment: CDR1 SEHNR and CDR2 FQNEAQ (reference sequence). The CDR3: CASSLGRPGTNTEAFF. CDR3 coding DNA: TGTGCCAGCAGCTTAGGTCGTCCGGGAACGAACACTGAAGCTTTCTTT.

This clonotype came up many times. The rearrangement joins TRBV24-1 to TRBJ2-3, with 8 bases identical to TRBD2. The CDR3 has 15 amino acids. V shed 4 bases and J 2 bases; nucleotides not matched to a gene: 4. Germline-derived CDR1 and CDR2 are KGHDR and SFDVKD. DNA for the CDR3: TGTGCCACCAGTGAGTCGGGACTAGTCACAGATACGCAGTATTTT. Its translation is CATSESGLVTDTQYF.

This clonotype appeared a few times. The rearrangement links TRBV7-2 to TRBJ2-1; D uncertain. Germline assignment: CDR1 SGHTA and CDR2 FQGNSA. Trimming removed 2 bases at V and 2 bases at J, with 4 bases between. The CDR3 loop spans 13 amino acids. CDR3 bases: TGTGCCAGCAGCTTAAACCCCTACAATGAGCAGTTCTTC. Translating gives CASSLNPYNEQFF.

There are a few counts of this clonotype. This may be a read error, as it is one base from a much larger clone. The CDR3 DNA is TGCTCCAGCAGCCGAGGCGGGGTCGCATTGCGTGGAAACACCATATATTTT. Translation: CSSSRGGVALRGNTIYF. The chain couples TRBV4-1 to TRBJ1-3; no clear D gene. The CDR3 has 17 residues. In germline, CDR1 is MGHRA, CDR2 YSYEKL.

This clonotype is deemed medium-sized. This rearrangement joins TRBV7-2 to TRBJ2-3; D unclear. CDR1 and CDR2 from the germline V gene are SGHTA and FQGNSA. Trimming took 5 bases from V and 3 from J, leaving 12 bases between them. This CDR3 has 14 residues. The chain's CDR3 is CASSPGPTTDTQYF. CDR3 nucleotides: TGTGCCAGCAGCCCCGGGCCTACGACAGATACGCAGTATTTT.